Detailed here is one T cell receptor beta chain. The antigen remains unidentified. This may be a read error, as it is one base from a much larger clone. The record originates from a study of tumor-infiltrating lymphocytes in primary liver carcinoma. Study information: Between about 4 and 11 cm across, the tumors were all of stage T1-T3 N0M0. Productive TCRbeta read yields ran from roughly 3.65 to 7.13 million per sample and were similar between tissues. General study results and limits: Against blood, tumors held a significantly higher top-250-clone fraction (p = 0.039). Tumor region pairs shared more overlap than did tumor-adjacent and tumor-blood pairs.

The template, roughly 550 ng total RNA, yielded TCR beta cDNA made with a constant-region primer. For TCR beta, libraries were produced by three nested multiplex PCR rounds using slightly modified ARM-PCR. A C-beta reverse primer and TRBV1-TRBV30 forward primers served in each of the first two PCR rounds, at about 10 cycles apiece. TCRdb analysed the multiplex PCR reads with MiXCR anew, one entry per CDR3 protein. The sample holds 84,000 or so distinct CDR3 sequences, approximately 77% seen once. From unsorted bulk tissue weighing roughly 17-31 mg, DNA and RNA were co-extracted. V was clipped by 4 bases and J by 2 bases, with 7 bases between them. Germline V lookup: CDR1 SEHNR, CDR2 FQNEAQ (reference sequence). The CDR3 runs to 13 residues.

The sequencing input was liver tumor tissue from sampling region 1. Subset meaning: tumor region T1, superior pole. The receptor's source is a man aged 40-55 years with primary liver carcinoma and hepatitis B virus infection. This chain connects TRBV7-9 to TRBJ2-3; no firm D call. CDR3 DNA: TGTGCCAGCAGCTCCCAATTCACAGATACGCAGTATTTT. Translation: CASSSQFTDTQYF.